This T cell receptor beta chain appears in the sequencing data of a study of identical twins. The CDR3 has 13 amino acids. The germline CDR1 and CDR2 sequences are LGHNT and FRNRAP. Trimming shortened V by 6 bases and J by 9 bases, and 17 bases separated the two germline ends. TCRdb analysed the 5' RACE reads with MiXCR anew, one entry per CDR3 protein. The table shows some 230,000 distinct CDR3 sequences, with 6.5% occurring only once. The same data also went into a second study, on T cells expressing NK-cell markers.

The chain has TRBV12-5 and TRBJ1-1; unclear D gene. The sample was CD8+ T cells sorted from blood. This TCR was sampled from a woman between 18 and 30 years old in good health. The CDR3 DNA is TGTGCTAGTGGACCCACTCTTCAGCCACAAGCTTTCTTT. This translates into CASGPTLQPQAFF.